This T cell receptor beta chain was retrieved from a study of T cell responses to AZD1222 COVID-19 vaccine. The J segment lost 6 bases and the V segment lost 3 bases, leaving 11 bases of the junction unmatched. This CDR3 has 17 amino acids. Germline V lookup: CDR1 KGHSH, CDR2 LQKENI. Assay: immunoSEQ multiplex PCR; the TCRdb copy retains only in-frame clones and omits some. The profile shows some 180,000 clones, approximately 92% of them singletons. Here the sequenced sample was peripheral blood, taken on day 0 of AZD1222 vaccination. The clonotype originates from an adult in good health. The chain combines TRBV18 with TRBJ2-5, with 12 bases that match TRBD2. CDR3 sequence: CASSPSASGGAVKTQYF. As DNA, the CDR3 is TGTGCCAGCTCACCTTCGGCTAGCGGGGGGGCCGTGAAGACCCAGTACTTC. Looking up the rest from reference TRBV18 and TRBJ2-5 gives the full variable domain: NAGVMQNPRHLVRRRGQEARLRCSPMKGHSHVYWYRQLPEEGLKFMVYLQKENIIDESGMPKERFSAEFPKEGPSILRIQQVVRGDSAAYFCASSPSASGGAVKTQYFGPGTRLLVL.